The 19 T cell receptor beta chains below were found in one sample sequenced in a study of T cell responses to AZD1222 COVID-19 vaccine. Assay used: immunoSEQ multiplex PCR; TCRdb lists only in-frame clones, some missing. Of 120,000 to 150,000 clones detected, 91% appear once; the ten largest clones hold 5.2%. Sequences were derived from peripheral blood, sampled on day 0 of AZD1222 vaccination. Source of these receptors: an adult in good health.

The chain couples TRBV4-2 to TRBJ2-1; 8 bases map to TRBD2. Germline V gene lookup returns CDR1 LGHNA and CDR2 YNFKEQ. V lost 2 bases, J lost 6 bases, and 6 bases stayed unmatched. The CDR3 is made up of 15 amino acids. CDR3 DNA sequence: TGTGCCAGCAGCCAAACTAGCGGTCCGGGCAATGAGCAGTTCTTC. Translated, it gives CASSQTSGPGNEQFF.

DNA for the CDR3: TGCGCCAGCAGTTACAGGGGGAATATGGCTAATGAAAAACTGTTTTTT. Encoded protein: CASSYRGNMANEKLFF. This chain connects TRBV4-1 to TRBJ1-4, with 8 bases fitting TRBD1. Germline CDR1 and CDR2: MGHRA and YSYEKL. The ends lost 6 bases at V and 3 bases at J; junction bases unmatched: 9. The CDR3 is 16 amino acids.

This chain links TRBV19 with TRBJ1-5; a weak D match, TRBD1 (5 bases). Deletions cut 5 bases from V and 1 base from J, with 12 bases between. This CDR3 has 15 residues. Germline values: CDR1 LNHDA, CDR2 SQIVND (reference sequence). The CDR3 protein is CASSSRDGSNQPQHF. Here the CDR3 DNA reads TGTGCCAGTAGTTCCAGGGATGGGAGCAATCAGCCCCAGCATTTT.

V gene TRBV4-2 combines with J gene TRBJ1-2; the D gene is possibly TRBD1 (6 bases). The CDR3 has 14 residues. V lost 0 bases, J lost 7 bases, and 12 bases lay in between. Germline CDR1 LGHNA, CDR2 YNFKEQ. The CDR3 DNA follows: TGTGCCAGCAGCCAAGAGGACAGTTGGAGTGGCTACACCTTC. This gives the protein CASSQEDSWSGYTF.

The rearrangement joins TRBV5-1 to TRBJ1-3; D may be TRBD1 (5 bases). Germline V lookup: CDR1 SGHRS, CDR2 YFSETQ. With 3 bases removed from V and 2 bases from J, the gap between germline ends came to 12 bases. The CDR3 has 15 amino acids. As DNA, the CDR3 is TGCGCCAGCAGCTACCAGGGAGACACTGGAAACACCATATATTTT. Protein product: CASSYQGDTGNTIYF.

The chain is built from TRBV7-9 and TRBJ1-3; D possibly corresponds to TRBD1 (5 bases). This CDR3 spans 15 amino acids. The V gene's germline CDR1 is SEHNR and CDR2 FQNEAQ (reference sequence). V was clipped by 2 bases and J by 4 bases, with 12 bases between them. Here the CDR3 DNA reads TGTGCCAGCAGCTTATCCAGGGTAGTGGGAAACACCATATATTTT. Translated: CASSLSRVVGNTIYF. Using reference TRBV7-9 and TRBJ1-3 for the parts outside the CDR3, the full variable domain is DTGVSQNPRHKITKRGQNVTFRCDPISEHNRLYWYRQTLGQGPEFLTYFQNEAQLEKSRLLSDRFSAERPKGSFSTLEIQRTEQGDSAMYLCASSLSRVVGNTIYFGEGSWLTVV.

The rearrangement links TRBV2 to TRBJ2-7, with D maybe TRBD2 (5 bases). Trimming cost V 4 bases and J 2 bases, with 12 bases left between them. The CDR3 consists of 14 residues. From germline, CDR1 is SNHLY and CDR2 FYNNEI. CDR3 in amino acids: CASSVRVLAYEQYF. Written as DNA, the CDR3 is TGTGCCAGCAGTGTCAGAGTACTAGCCTACGAGCAGTACTTC.

This clone has just a few counts. The chain combines TRBV5-8 with TRBJ1-5, with 10 bases aligning to TRBD1. The germline V gene encodes CDR1 SGHTS and CDR2 YDEGEE. Unmatched junction bases numbered 4, after V lost 5 bases and J lost 2 bases. The CDR3 has 15 residues. The CDR3 sequence is CASSPGTGGNQPQHF. The CDR3 DNA sequence: TGTGCCAGCAGTCCCGGGACAGGGGGCAATCAGCCCCAGCATTTT.

The chain combines TRBV19 with TRBJ1-2; 7 nucleotides align to TRBD1. The V gene end was trimmed by 3 bases and the J gene end by 4 bases; junction bases not matched to a gene: 8. There are 15 residues in the CDR3. The germline V gene has CDR1 LNHDA and CDR2 SQIVND (reference sequence). The CDR3 sequence is CASSIPSGGGYGYTF. CDR3 in DNA: TGTGCCAGTAGTATCCCGTCAGGGGGTGGCTATGGCTACACCTTC.

The chain links TRBV27 to TRBJ2-7, with 11 bases matching TRBD1. This CDR3 spans 14 amino acids. The germline CDR1 and CDR2 sequences are MNHEY and SMNVEV (reference sequence). The junction had 3 bases not matched to a gene; V was cut back by 4 bases and J by 4 bases. The CDR3 DNA reads TGTGCCAGCAGTTCCGGGACAGGGGGATACGAGCAGTACTTC. Residues: CASSSGTGGYEQYF.

The CDR3 sequence: CASSTEHASEQYF. For the CDR3, the DNA is TGTGCCAGTAGTACAGAACATGCGAGCGAGCAGTACTTC. The chain recombines TRBV19 with TRBJ2-7; no clear D gene. Germline assignment: CDR1 LNHDA and CDR2 SQIVND (reference sequence). V lost 4 bases and J lost 6, with 13 bases in between. The CDR3 extends over 13 amino acids.

The chain combines TRBV25-1 with TRBJ2-7; D not certain. Germline values: CDR1 MGHDK, CDR2 SYGVNS. The CDR3 extends over 12 amino acids. V shed 3 bases and J shed 7 bases, with 10 bases lying between them. The CDR3 loop reads CASSDWSREQYF. The CDR3 DNA follows: TGTGCCAGCAGTGATTGGTCGAGAGAGCAGTACTTC.

On this clone: Other DNA sequences from this sample encode an identical CDR3 as well. This sequence joins TRBV18 and TRBJ2-1, with D tentatively TRBD1 or TRBD2 (5 bases each). Germline CDR1 and CDR2: KGHSH and LQKENI. The CDR3 is made up of 14 amino acids. V was pared by 6 bases and J by 5 bases, with 14 bases between. In DNA, the CDR3 is TGTGCCAGCTCGCCAGGCCAGGGAGACAATGAGCAGTTCTTC. Translating gives CASSPGQGDNEQFF.

The CDR3 reads CASSLPVDNTEAFF. In nucleotides, the CDR3 is TGTGCCAGCAGCCTCCCAGTGGATAACACTGAAGCTTTCTTT. V and J are TRBV28 and TRBJ1-1; no definite D call. The CDR3 is made up of 14 amino acids. Between the trimmed V and J ends, which lost 6 bases and 2 bases, there was a span of 13 bases. Germline V gene data show CDR1 as MDHEN and CDR2 as SYDVKM.

This chain uses TRBV5-1 with TRBJ2-2; the D gene could be TRBD1 or TRBD2 (5 bases each). V was shortened by 4 bases and J by 0 bases, with 16 bases between the two germline ends. CDR3 length: 17 amino acids. Germline V gene lookup returns CDR1 SGHRS and CDR2 YFSETQ. The CDR3 DNA is TGCGCCAGCAGCCTCTCGGGGCCAAGGTCGAACACCGGGGAGCTGTTTTTT. Translating gives CASSLSGPRSNTGELFF.

This clone was counted once. This chain joins TRBV6-5 and TRBJ2-7; 10 bases are a match to TRBD1. Germline V gene lookup returns CDR1 MNHEY and CDR2 SVGAGI. The V gene end was trimmed by 4 bases and the J gene end by 7 bases; junction bases not matched to a gene: 7. CDR3 length equals 14 residues. This chain's CDR3 is CASSSPTGGSEQYF. The DNA for the CDR3 is TGTGCCAGCAGTTCTCCGACAGGGGGCAGTGAGCAGTACTTC.

On this clone itself: Other DNA sequences within the sample encode an identical CDR3. J is TRBJ2-1 and V is TRBV18, with D perhaps assigned TRBD1 or TRBD2 (5 bases each). Germline V gene sequence: CDR1 KGHSH, CDR2 LQKENI. This CDR3 contains 14 residues. V lost 2 bases and J 5 bases, leaving 10 bases between the germline ends. CDR3 loop: CASSPGQGDNEQFF. The CDR3 nucleotides are TGTGCCAGCTCACCAGGCCAGGGAGACAATGAGCAGTTCTTC.

The rearrangement joins TRBV7-2 to TRBJ1-6, with unresolved D. This CDR3 contains 18 residues. Trimming cost V 4 bases and J 0 bases, with 16 bases left between them. The germline V gene encodes CDR1 SGHTA and CDR2 FQGNSA. The CDR3 reads CASSSRSNPSSYNSPLHF. The CDR3 nucleotides read TGTGCCAGCAGCTCACGGAGCAACCCAAGCTCCTATAATTCACCCCTCCACTTT.

The chain joins TRBV4-1 to TRBJ2-3; D remains ambiguous. The V end lost 0 bases, the J end lost 0 bases, and 13 bases lay between the germline ends. The CDR3 is 17 amino acids. Germline loops: CDR1 MGHRA, CDR2 YSYEKL. The CDR3 nucleotides are TGCGCCAGCAGCCAAGATGAATATAGGGCTAGCACAGATACGCAGTATTTT. Translation: CASSQDEYRASTDTQYF.